One sample yielded the 19 T cell receptor beta chains listed below, sequenced in a study of control samples from healthy donors and cancer patients. TCRdb's copy holds only in-frame clones and misses some; the assay was immunoSEQ multiplex PCR. This sample has approximately 150,000 clones, with over 85% found just once. The source material was PBMCs. The receptors stem from a man over 45 with head and neck cancer.

The chain carries TRBV6-5 and TRBJ2-7; D is perhaps TRBD2 (6 bases). The ends were cut back, 2 bases at V and 6 bases at J, with 11 bases in the middle. Germline CDR1 and CDR2: MNHEY and SVGAGI. The CDR3 covers 13 residues. The CDR3 nucleotides are TGTGCCAGCAGTTACGAGGAGGGGTTCGAGCAGTACTTC. It yields the protein CASSYEEGFEQYF.

The chain recombines TRBV10-2 with TRBJ2-2; D not certain. The CDR3 runs to 13 residues. Germline V gene sequence: CDR1 WSHSY, CDR2 SAAADI. Trimming cost V 6 bases and J 2 bases, with 7 bases left between them. In DNA, the CDR3 is TGCGCCAGCAGGGATATTAACACCGGGGAGCTGTTTTTT. Translation: CASRDINTGELFF.

This chain uses TRBV29-1 with TRBJ2-7; weak D call: TRBD1 (5 bases). Between the trimmed V and J ends, which lost 2 bases and 6 bases, there was a span of 11 bases. The CDR3 runs to 12 residues. Looked up from germline, CDR1 is SQVTM and CDR2 is ANQGSEA. DNA for the CDR3: TGCAGCGTTGAAAACAGGCTAGGCGAGCAGTACTTC. This codes for CSVENRLGEQYF.

The chain carries TRBV5-1 and TRBJ2-3; 16 bases are shared with TRBD2. The CDR3 consists of 18 residues. Germline V gene data show CDR1 as SGHRS and CDR2 as YFSETQ. With V trimmed by 2 bases and J by 3 bases, 6 bases remained unmatched. The CDR3, as DNA: TGCGCCAGCAGCTTAATGCTGGGACTAGCGGGGGGGACAGATACGCAGTATTTT. Amino acids: CASSLMLGLAGGTDTQYF.

The V call is TRBV5-1, the J call TRBJ2-1, with a weak D call TRBD1 (5 bases). The CDR3 sequence is 15 residues long. CDR1 and CDR2 (germline): SGHRS, YFSETQ. V was pared by 0 bases and J by 8 bases, with 15 bases between. The CDR3 coding sequence is TGCGCCAGCAGCTTGGGCTGGGGCGCGTATGATGAGCAGTTCTTC. This sequence encodes CASSLGWGAYDEQFF.

This clone was seen a few times. The V and J genes are TRBV10-1 and TRBJ2-7; no definite D call. Germline V lookup: CDR1 WNHNN, CDR2 SYGVQD (reference sequence). CDR3 length equals 13 residues. Trimming cost V 4 bases and J 2 bases, with 9 bases left between them. CDR3 sequence reads: CASSGNWPYEQYF. The CDR3 DNA is TGCGCCAGCAGTGGGAACTGGCCCTACGAGCAGTACTTC.

This clone was counted only a few times. The V and J genes are TRBV5-3 and TRBJ1-6; D unresolved. TRBV5-3 counts as an open reading frame of uncertain function. This CDR3 region has 12 residues. V shed 2 bases and J shed 7 bases, with 4 bases lying between them. The CDR3 DNA sequence: TGTGCCAGAAGCTTCGCCAATTCACCCCTCCACTTT. It encodes CARSFANSPLHF.

The V and J genes are TRBV28 and TRBJ2-3, with TRBD2 identical over 8 bases. Germline lookup yields CDR1 MDHEN and CDR2 SYDVKM. Trimming at V came to 4 bases and at J to 4 bases, leaving 7 bases not matched to a gene. The CDR3 runs 15 residues. The CDR3 region is CASSSPAGVADTQYF. The CDR3 nucleotides are TGTGCCAGCAGTTCTCCAGCGGGAGTAGCAGATACGCAGTATTTT.

This chain uses TRBV5-1 with TRBJ2-7, with 8 bases lining up with TRBD1. Germline lookup yields CDR1 SGHRS and CDR2 YFSETQ. The CDR3 covers 18 residues. After removal of 0 bases from V and 3 bases from J, the junction contained 14 bases not matched to a gene. The CDR3 DNA is TGCGCCAGCAGCTTGGGGGTGATTGCAGGGGGCACATACTACGAGCAGTACTTC. Translation gives CASSLGVIAGGTYYEQYF.

The rearrangement joins TRBV19 to TRBJ2-2, with 8 bases matching TRBD2. The germline V gene has CDR1 LNHDA and CDR2 SQIVND (reference sequence). V gave up 9 bases and J gave up 5 bases; unmatched junction bases: 5. The CDR3 length is 13 residues. CDR3 region: CASRGGQTGELFF. In DNA form, the CDR3 reads TGTGCCAGCCGGGGGGGGCAAACCGGGGAGCTGTTTTTT.

The chain recombines TRBV3-1 (or the pseudogene TRBV3-2) with TRBJ2-7; TRBD2 agrees at 7 bases. The CDR3 totals 15 residues. The ends lost 1 base at V and 2 bases at J; junction bases unmatched: 5. Germline values: CDR1 LGHDT, CDR2 YNNKEL (reference sequence). Written as DNA, the CDR3 is TGTGCCAGCAGCCAAGGGGCTAGCGGAACCTACGAGCAGTACTTC. Translation gives CASSQGASGTYEQYF.

The chain has TRBV5-1 and TRBJ2-2; perhaps TRBD1 as D (6 bases). The CDR3 runs to 17 residues. Trimming pared 2 bases from V and 6 bases from J, leaving 20 bases between. Germline CDR1 and CDR2: SGHRS and YFSETQ. The CDR3 DNA follows: TGCGCCAGCAGCTTCAGGTCGGGACAATATAACTCCGGGGAGCTGTTTTTT. Translated, it gives CASSFRSGQYNSGELFF.

V is TRBV5-1 and J is TRBJ2-1; either TRBD1 or TRBD2 may fit D (6 bases each). This CDR3 is built from 16 residues. V lost 4 bases, J lost 0 bases, and 14 bases lay in between. Germline V gene sequence: CDR1 SGHRS, CDR2 YFSETQ. DNA for the CDR3: TGCGCCAGCAGCCCGATGGGGGGCGCCTCCTACAATGAGCAGTTCTTC. Translating gives CASSPMGGASYNEQFF.

The chain employs TRBV5-4 and TRBJ2-5; 7 bases agree with TRBD1. Germline trimming cut 3 bases from V and 10 bases from J; bases unmatched to any gene: 6. Germline assignment: CDR1 SGHNT and CDR2 YYREEE (reference sequence). This CDR3 region has 12 residues. The CDR3 sequence is CASSSPGGFQYF. Written as DNA, the CDR3 is TGTGCCAGCAGCTCGCCAGGGGGTTTCCAGTACTTC.

V is TRBV6-5 and J is TRBJ2-7; 15 nucleotides agree with TRBD2. The trim removed 8 bases at V and 3 bases at J, leaving 2 bases unmatched. Looked up from germline, CDR1 is MNHEY and CDR2 is SVGAGI. The CDR3 loop spans 14 amino acids. CDR3: CASLGLAGGYEQYF. CDR3 coding DNA: TGTGCCAGCCTGGGACTAGCGGGGGGCTACGAGCAGTACTTC.

This clone was seen a few times. This chain links TRBV5-4 with TRBJ2-7, with 7 bases lining up with TRBD2. Trimming cost V 5 bases and J 2 bases; bases outside gene matches: 4. The CDR3 spans 13 residues. Per germline, CDR1 SGHNT and CDR2 YYREEE (reference sequence). The CDR3 sequence is CASRSSGTYEQYF. The CDR3 nucleotides are TGTGCCAGCAGGTCTAGCGGAACCTACGAGCAGTACTTC. The full variable domain, completed using reference TRBV5-4 and TRBJ2-7, is ETGVTQSPTHLIKTRGQQVTLRCSSQSGHNTVSWYQQALGQGPQFIFQYYREEENGRGNFPPRFSGLQFPNYSSELNVNALELDDSALYLCASRSSGTYEQYFGPGTRLTVT.

This clone was counted once. V and J are TRBV28 and TRBJ2-7; 8 bases align to TRBD2. This CDR3 region has 14 residues. The germline V gene encodes CDR1 MDHEN and CDR2 SYDVKM. Trimming at V came to 6 bases and at J to 2 bases, leaving 6 bases not matched to a gene. Here the CDR3 reads CASRVAGGPYEQYF. The CDR3 DNA follows: TGTGCCAGCAGGGTTGCGGGAGGCCCCTACGAGCAGTACTTC.

The rearrangement joins TRBV1 to TRBJ1-1. TRBV1 is an annotated pseudogene. The CDR3 runs 14 residues. In DNA form, the CDR3 reads TGCACCGGCTCGAGAGGGTCTGGGAACACTGAAGCTTTCTTT. Its translation: CTGSRGSGNTEAFF.

This clone showed up just once. CDR3 amino acids: CASSQLSGGFQETQYF. Written as DNA, the CDR3 is TGTGCCAGCAGCCAATTGAGCGGGGGGTTCCAAGAGACCCAGTACTTC. The V gene is TRBV4-2, the J gene TRBJ2-5; TRBD2 matches at 9 bases. This CDR3 is built from 16 residues. Germline loops: CDR1 LGHNA, CDR2 YNFKEQ. V shed 2 bases, J shed 1 base, and the junction held 5 bases outside the gene matches.